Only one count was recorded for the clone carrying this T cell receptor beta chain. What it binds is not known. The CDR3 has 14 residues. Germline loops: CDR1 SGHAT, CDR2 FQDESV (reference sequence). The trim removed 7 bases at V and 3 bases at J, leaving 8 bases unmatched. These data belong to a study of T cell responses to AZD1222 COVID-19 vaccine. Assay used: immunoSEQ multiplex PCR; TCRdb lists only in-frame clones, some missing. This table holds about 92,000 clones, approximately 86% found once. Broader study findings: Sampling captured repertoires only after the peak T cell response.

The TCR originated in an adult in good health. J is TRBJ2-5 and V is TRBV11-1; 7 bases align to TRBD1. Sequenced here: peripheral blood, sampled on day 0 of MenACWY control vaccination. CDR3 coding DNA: TGTGCCAGCAAATCCCGGGACAGAGAAGAGACCCAGTACTTC. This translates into CASKSRDREETQYF.